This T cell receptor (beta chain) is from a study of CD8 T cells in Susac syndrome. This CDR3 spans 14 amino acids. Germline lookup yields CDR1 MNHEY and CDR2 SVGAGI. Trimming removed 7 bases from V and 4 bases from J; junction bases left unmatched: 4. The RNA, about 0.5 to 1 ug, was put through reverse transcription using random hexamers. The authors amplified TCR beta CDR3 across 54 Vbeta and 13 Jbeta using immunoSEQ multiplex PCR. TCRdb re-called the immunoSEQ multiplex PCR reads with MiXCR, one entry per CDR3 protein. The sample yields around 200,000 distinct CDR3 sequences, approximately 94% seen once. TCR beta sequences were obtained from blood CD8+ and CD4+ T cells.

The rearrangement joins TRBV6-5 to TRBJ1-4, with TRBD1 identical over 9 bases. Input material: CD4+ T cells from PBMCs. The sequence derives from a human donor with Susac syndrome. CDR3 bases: TGTGCCAGCAAACAGGGGGCGGGTAATGAAAAACTGTTTTTT. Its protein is CASKQGAGNEKLFF.